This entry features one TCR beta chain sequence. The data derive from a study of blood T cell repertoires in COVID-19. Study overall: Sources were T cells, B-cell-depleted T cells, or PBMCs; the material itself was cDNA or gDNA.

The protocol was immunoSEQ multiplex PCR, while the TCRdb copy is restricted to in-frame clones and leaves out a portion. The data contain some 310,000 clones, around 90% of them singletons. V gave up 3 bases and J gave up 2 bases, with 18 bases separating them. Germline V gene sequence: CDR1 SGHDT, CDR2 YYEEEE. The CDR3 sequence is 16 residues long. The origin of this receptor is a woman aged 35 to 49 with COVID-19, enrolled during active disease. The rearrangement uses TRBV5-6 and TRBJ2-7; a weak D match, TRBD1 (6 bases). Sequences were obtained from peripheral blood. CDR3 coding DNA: TGTGCCAGCAGCTCCCTCAGGGGATCGGGCCCCTACGAGCAGTACTTC. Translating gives CASSSLRGSGPYEQYF.